The 15 T cell receptor beta chains given below trace back to one sample, sequenced in a study of blood T cells in healthy people across ages. A sample-barcoded 5' primer and a J-beta primer mix were used in a second PCR of about 7 to 12 cycles. One entry per CDR3 protein results from TCRdb running MiXCR on the 5' RACE reads. The data hold fewer than 750,000 distinct CDR3 sequences, with around 50% observed a single time. Sequencing used blood. These receptors were collected from an elderly man in good health.

A remark on this clonotype: One end of the junction does not line up with germline, which may come from a read error. The chain carries TRBV7-7 and TRBJ2-4, with 10 bases that match TRBD2. The J call may be incorrect, as the DNA end agrees better with TRBJ2-5. Germline V lookup: CDR1 SSHAT, CDR2 FNYEAQ (reference sequence). CDR3 length: 15 amino acids. CDR3 sequence: CASTFGTSDGETQYF. CDR3 bases: TGTGCTAGCACCTTTGGGACTAGCGATGGAGAGACCCAGTACTTC.

This clonotype has just a few counts. V gene TRBV5-1 combines with J gene TRBJ2-7; 7 bases match TRBD1. The trim removed 0 bases at V and 1 base at J, leaving 4 bases unmatched. CDR1 is SGHRS and CDR2 is YFSETQ in the germline V gene. The CDR3 is 15 residues long. Here the CDR3 DNA reads TGCGCCAGCAGCTTGGGACACAGGGGTTCCTACGAGCAGTACTTC. Translation gives CASSLGHRGSYEQYF.

This clonotype appeared a few times. The chain carries TRBV7-2 and TRBJ2-3; weak D call: TRBD2 (5 bases). V shed 5 bases and J shed 1 base, with 10 bases lying between them. The CDR3 loop spans 14 amino acids. Germline loops: CDR1 SGHTA, CDR2 FQGNSA. The CDR3: CASSPSSGTDTQYF. Here the CDR3 DNA reads TGTGCCAGCAGCCCTAGCTCCGGCACAGATACGCAGTATTTT. Full variable domain (missing parts from reference TRBV7-2 and TRBJ2-3): GAGVSQSPSNKVTEKGKDVELRCDPISGHTALYWYRQSLGQGLEFLIYFQGNSAPDKSGLPSDRFSAERTGGSVSTLTIQRTQQEDSAVYLCASSPSSGTDTQYFGPGTRLTVL.

The chain links TRBV20-1 to TRBJ2-3; D perhaps matches TRBD2 (6 bases). The germline V gene has CDR1 DFQATT and CDR2 SNEGSKA (reference sequence). The CDR3 runs to 15 residues. V shed 0 bases and J shed 4 bases, with 14 bases lying between them. CDR3: CSARDPSGGADTQYF. The CDR3 nucleotides read TGCAGTGCTAGAGACCCTTCCGGGGGAGCAGATACGCAGTATTTT.

This clonotype came up a few times. The chain employs TRBV27 and TRBJ1-5; 8 nucleotides align to TRBD1. Germline V gene data show CDR1 as MNHEY and CDR2 as SMNVEV (reference sequence). The CDR3 consists of 16 residues. V dropped 6 bases and J dropped 4; count of bases not matched to a gene: 11. The CDR3 loop is CASRPAGQGHNQPQHF. The CDR3, as DNA: TGTGCCAGCAGGCCGGCTGGACAGGGACATAATCAGCCCCAGCATTTT.

This chain joins TRBV20-1 and TRBJ2-5, with D perhaps TRBD2 (5 bases). Germline assignment: CDR1 DFQATT and CDR2 SNEGSKA (reference sequence). CDR3 length: 15 residues. Trimming left V 5 bases short and J 5 bases short, with 21 bases between. CDR3 in amino acids: CSARDFSRLKETQYF. CDR3 in DNA: TGCAGTGCTCGGGATTTTTCCCGATTGAAGGAGACCCAGTACTTC.

This clonotype was observed a few times. The V call is TRBV7-9, the J call TRBJ1-2, with 7 nucleotides matching TRBD1. CDR1 and CDR2 (germline): SEHNR, FQNEAQ (reference sequence). The CDR3 is 15 residues long. V was pared by 5 bases and J by 4 bases, with 10 bases of the junction left unmatched. CDR3 loop: CASSQDGQEVYGYTF. The CDR3, as DNA: TGTGCCAGCAGCCAAGACGGACAGGAAGTCTATGGCTACACCTTC.

This clonotype was detected a few times. The chain links TRBV6-4 to TRBJ2-7; D is ambiguous. Per germline, CDR1 MRHNA and CDR2 SNTAGT. Trimming removed 9 bases at V and 7 bases at J, with 25 bases between. The CDR3 runs to 15 residues. The DNA for the CDR3 is TGTGCCAGATCCAATGAAGTCTCTAGGGTCCGGGAGCAGTACTTC. Its protein product is CARSNEVSRVREQYF.

The rearrangement uses TRBV7-9 and TRBJ2-5; 7 bases align to TRBD2. The end of the DNA fits TRBJ2-7 better, so the J call may be wrong. CDR3 length: 14 residues. The germline CDR1 and CDR2 sequences are SEHNR and FQNEAQ (reference sequence). The CDR3 region is CASSFAGAANEQYF. CDR3 coding DNA: TGTGCCAGCAGCTTTGCGGGAGCTGCCAACGAGCAGTACTTC.

J is TRBJ2-3 and V is TRBV27; 10 bases fit TRBD2. V shed 3 bases, J shed 9 bases, and the junction held 9 bases outside the gene matches. Looked up from germline, CDR1 is MNHEY and CDR2 is SMNVEV (reference sequence). This CDR3 has 15 amino acids. CDR3 bases: TGTGCCAGCAGTTTCCGGCTAGCGGGAGTTCGGACGCAGTATTTT. Its translation is CASSFRLAGVRTQYF.

The V gene is TRBV2, the J gene TRBJ1-5; possible D gene TRBD1, 6 bases. V gave up 8 bases and J gave up 5 bases, with 7 bases separating them. The CDR3 spans 11 residues. CDR1 is SNHLY, CDR2 FYNNEI, per germline. The CDR3 here is CASGGDQPQHF. CDR3 nucleotide sequence: TGTGCCAGCGGGGGCGATCAGCCCCAGCATTTT. The full variable domain, in which reference TRBV2 and TRBJ1-5 provide the parts outside the CDR3, is EPEVTQTPSHQVTQMGQEVILRCVPISNHLYFYWYRQILGQKVEFLVSFYNNEISEKSEIFDDQFSVERPDGSNFTLKIRSTKLEDSAMYFCASGGDQPQHFGDGTRLSIL.

This clonotype was counted many times. The chain couples TRBV6-5 to TRBJ1-2; a weak D match, TRBD1 (6 bases). Trimming took 0 bases from V and 8 from J, leaving 19 bases between them. Looked up from germline, CDR1 is MNHEY and CDR2 is SVGAGI. This CDR3 spans 16 amino acids. The CDR3 region has the DNA TGTGCCAGCAGTTACTCGTCCAGGGGCCCTATTAGCGGCTACACCTTC. Protein product: CASSYSSRGPISGYTF.

The chain couples TRBV7-2 to TRBJ2-7, with 7 bases lining up with TRBD1. CDR1 SGHTA and CDR2 FQGNSA come from the germline V gene. The CDR3 totals 14 residues. J was trimmed by 5 bases and V by 2 bases; bases with no gene match: 6. The CDR3 coding sequence is TGTGCCAGCAGCTTACAACAGGGGACCAACGAGCAGTACTTC. This sequence encodes CASSLQQGTNEQYF.

This chain joins TRBV7-2 and TRBJ2-5; possibly TRBD2 for D (7 bases). V lost 5 bases, J lost 4 bases, and 11 bases lay in between. Germline CDR1 SGHTA, CDR2 FQGNSA. The CDR3 loop spans 13 amino acids. CDR3 sequence reads: CASSPGGTETQYF. CDR3 nucleotide sequence: TGTGCCAGCAGCCCGGGGGGCACAGAGACCCAGTACTTC.

This clonotype has just a few counts. The chain links TRBV6-2 or TRBV6-3 to TRBJ2-7; D gene ambiguous. The CDR3 extends over 14 amino acids. The germline V and J ends were trimmed by 7 bases and 6 bases, with 19 bases remaining between them. CDR1 is MNHEY, CDR2 SVGEGT, per germline. The chain's CDR3 is CASKNSEIPIEQYF. The CDR3 DNA follows: TGTGCCAGCAAGAATTCAGAGATTCCCATCGAGCAGTACTTC.